The rows below give T cell receptor beta chains drawn from one sample of a study of human thymus T cells. TCRdb keeps only in-frame clones here, not all; method: immunoSEQ multiplex PCR. The sample has about 130,000 clones, 90% to 95% seen once. What was sequenced was thymus tissue. These receptors all stem from a boy under two years old with a congenital heart defect but otherwise immunologically healthy. Each CDR3 is given with its conserved first and last residue. D genes are given only for firm matches. The listing skips clone size in some rows; elsewhere it reads once, few, many or a size class.

TRBJ2-3	-	-	TRBV7-2	TGTGCCAGCAGCTTACTCCAGGATGGGACAGATACGCAGTATTTT	CASSLLQDGTDTQYF
TRBJ2-7	-	-	TRBV6-1	TGTGCCAGCAGGCGGACTCGGGCCTCCTACGAGCAGTACTTC	CASRRTRASYEQYF
TRBJ1-2	-	-	TRBV4-1	TGCGCCAGCAGCCAAGATTATAGGGAGTGGGGCTACACCTTC	CASSQDYREWGYTF
TRBJ2-4	-	-	TRBV5-5	TGTGCCAGCACCCTTCCGTTAGGGGCCAAAAACATTCAGTACTTC	CASTLPLGAKNIQYF
TRBJ1-1	-	-	TRBV28	TGTGCCAGCAGTTGGAGCAACACTGAAGCTTTCTTT	CASSWSNTEAFF
TRBJ2-3	-	TRBD2	TRBV27	TGTGCCAGCAGTCCCGACCCGGCTAGCGGGGGGGCAGATACGCAGTATTTT	CASSPDPASGGADTQYF
TRBJ1-4	-	-	TRBV28	TGTGCCAGCAGTCCAGGGTCTCAAGAAAAACTGTTTTTT	CASSPGSQEKLFF
TRBJ2-3	-	-	TRBV25-1	TGTGCCAGCGACCCGACAGGACATACAGATACGCAGTATTTT	CASDPTGHTDTQYF
TRBJ2-7	-	-	TRBV10-3	TGTGCCATCAGTGTGGAGGAGAACAGGGAGTACGAGCAGTACTTC	CAISVEENREYEQYF
TRBJ2-5	-	TRBD2	TRBV5-6	TGTGCCAGCAGCCGGGAGGGGTCCGCCCAAGAGACCCAGTACTTC	CASSREGSAQETQYF
TRBJ2-4	-	TRBD1	TRBV10-2	TGCGCCAGCAGTGAGTCCGACAGGGAACCCTTAGCCAAAAACATTCAGTACTTC	CASSESDREPLAKNIQYF
TRBJ1-5	-	-	TRBV4-3	TGCGCCAGCAGCCCCGGACAGAATCAGCCCCAGCATTTT	CASSPGQNQPQHF
TRBJ1-4	-	-	TRBV6-5	TGTGCCAGCAGTTACTGGCTAGGGGAGGAAATGTTTTTT	CASSYWLGEEMFF
TRBJ2-1	-	TRBD2	TRBV7-2	TGTGCCAGCAGCATGTGTGGACTAGCGGGGGGGCTCCACAATGAGCAGTTCTTC	CASSMCGLAGGLHNEQFF
TRBJ2-2	-	TRBD1	TRBV13	TGTGCCAGCAGCTTGGACAGGGAAACCGGGGAGCTGTTTTTT	CASSLDRETGELFF
TRBJ2-5	-	-	TRBV7-2	TGTGCCAGCGACCGGCCGGCGCGGGGGCCTCAAGAGACCCAGTACTTC	CASDRPARGPQETQYF
TRBJ2-4	-	TRBD2	TRBV29-1	TGCAGCGTTGCGCTCTGCGGGGGGTTAAACATTCAGTACTTC	CSVALCGGLNIQYF
TRBJ2-5	-	-	TRBV4-2	TGTGCCAGCAGCCAAGATGGGATCTTGACTGAGACCCAGTACTTC	CASSQDGILTETQYF
TRBJ2-7	-	TRBD2	TRBV29-1	TGCAGCGTTGATGGACTAGCGACGGCCTGCGAGCAGTACTTC	CSVDGLATACEQYF
TRBJ2-1	-	TRBD2	TRBV13	TGTGCCAGCAGTTCCACTTTAGCGGGGGGATCCAATGAGCAGTTCTTC	CASSSTLAGGSNEQFF
TRBJ2-5	once	-	TRBV18	TGTGCCAGCTCACTCCCGGGTGGGGAGACCCAGTACTTC	CASSLPGGETQYF
TRBJ1-1	-	-	TRBV10-3	TGTGCCATCAGTGAGTTGCGAGGGCCCCAAGCTTTCTTT	CAISELRGPQAFF
TRBJ2-3	-	TRBD2	TRBV9	TGTGCCAGCAGCCCTAACCCCCCGGGGGGGCGCACAGATACGCAGTATTTT	CASSPNPPGGRTDTQYF
TRBJ2-5	-	-	TRBV7-2	TGTGCCAGCAGCTTAAGGCAAGAGACCCAGTACTTC	CASSLRQETQYF
TRBJ2-4	-	-	TRBV30	TGTGCCTGGAGTCTGCTGGAGAGGGCCAACATTCAGTACTTC	CAWSLLERANIQYF
TRBJ1-5	-	-	TRBV28	TGTGCCAGCAGTTTATGCAGGGAACAGCCCCAGCATTTT	CASSLCREQPQHF
TRBJ2-5	-	-	TRBV5-4	TGTGCCAGCAGCTCAGCCGGACTACAAGAGACCCAGTACTTC	CASSSAGLQETQYF
TRBJ2-7	-	TRBD2	TRBV30	TGTGCCTGGAGTGAGGGGACTAGAGGGGACGAGCAGTACTTC	CAWSEGTRGDEQYF
TRBJ2-2	-	TRBD2	TRBV7-9	TGTGCCAGCAGCTGGGAGGGCGAGACCTCGGTCACCGGGGAGCTGTTTTTT	CASSWEGETSVTGELFF
TRBJ2-7	-	-	TRBV4-3	TGCGCCAGCAGCCATAACCGGAGGGGGACTCACGAGCAGTACTTC	CASSHNRRGTHEQYF
TRBJ1-2	-	TRBD1	TRBV15	TGTGCCACCAGTTACGGGACAGGGGGAAGGAGCTATGGCTACACCTTC	CATSYGTGGRSYGYTF
TRBJ2-7	-	TRBD2	TRBV23-1	TGCGCCAGCAGTGGTTCTAGCGGGGGGGCCGACGAGCAGTACTTC	CASSGSSGGADEQYF
TRBJ2-7	-	TRBD1	TRBV5-4	TGTGCCAGCAGCTCCGACGGGACAGGGGTCGTCTACGAGCAGTACTTC	CASSSDGTGVVYEQYF
TRBJ2-7	-	TRBD2	TRBV28	TGTGCCAGCAGTTTGTCACTAGCGGCCTACGAGCAGTACTTC	CASSLSLAAYEQYF
TRBJ1-2	-	-	TRBV19	TGTGCCAGTAGTCCCAAACAGGCCGTAGCTAACTATGGCTACACCTTC	CASSPKQAVANYGYTF
TRBJ2-3	once	-	TRBV15	TGTGCCACCAGCAGAGACGCGGGGACGTACGTAGATACGCAGTATTTT	CATSRDAGTYVDTQYF
TRBJ2-1	-	TRBD2	TRBV4-3	TGCGCCAGCAGCCACGGACTAGCGGGGGGGACTGAGCAGTTCTTC	CASSHGLAGGTEQFF
TRBJ2-5	-	-	TRBV28	TGTGCCAGCACTCCTGGGGTCCCCCCCTTGGAGACCCAGTACTTC	CASTPGVPPLETQYF
TRBJ1-6	few	TRBD1	TRBV2	TGTGCCAGCAGACCAGGGGGATCACCCCTCCACTTT	CASRPGGSPLHF
TRBJ2-2	-	-	TRBV14	TGTGCCAGCAGCCAAGAAGTCGTCGGAGGCACCGGGGAGCTGTTTTTT	CASSQEVVGGTGELFF
TRBJ1-1	few	-	TRBV10-3	TGTGCCATCAGTGAGACCCTCGGGTCTGAAGCTTTCTTT	CAISETLGSEAFF
TRBJ1-2	-	TRBD1	TRBV9	TGTGCCAGCAGCTCTCCAAGAGGGGGCAACCATGGCTACACCTTC	CASSSPRGGNHGYTF
TRBJ1-5	-	TRBD1	TRBV6-7	TGTGCCAGCCGCCGGGACAGGGGTCCCTATCAGCCCCAGCATTTT	CASRRDRGPYQPQHF
TRBJ2-1	-	TRBD2	TRBV5-1	TGCGCCAGCAGCTTACACATCTCTCCGCTAGCGGGGGGGCCCCACGGTGAGCAATTCTTC	CASSLHISPLAGGPHGEQFF
TRBJ2-1	once	TRBD2	TRBV2	TGTGCCAGCAGTGAGGAACTAGCGGGGGATGAGCAGTTCTTC	CASSEELAGDEQFF
TRBJ2-3	-	TRBD1	TRBV28	TGTGCCAGCAGTTTTAGGACAGGGAGCACAGATACGCAGTATTTT	CASSFRTGSTDTQYF
TRBJ1-2	-	-	TRBV27	TGTGCCAGCAGTCCCGACGGTAACTATGGCTACACCTTC	CASSPDGNYGYTF
TRBJ2-7	-	TRBD1	TRBV7-7	TGTGCTAGCCTTCACCGGGACAGGGGTCCCCCGCGGTGCGAGCAGTACTTC	CASLHRDRGPPRCEQYF
TRBJ2-3	-	-	TRBV13	TGTGCCAACCGGGACCCAAGCACAGATACGCAGTATTTT	CANRDPSTDTQYF
TRBJ1-3	-	-	TRBV7-2	TGTGCCAGCAGCTTATGGGCCCGGGAGAGAGGAAACACCATATATTTT	CASSLWARERGNTIYF
TRBJ2-7	-	-	TRBV6-5	TGTGCCAGCAGTTACTCTATCAGGACGCTATTCTACGAGCAGTACTTC	CASSYSIRTLFYEQYF
TRBJ1-5	-	-	TRBV2	TGTGCCAGCACCGCCTCAGGTCAGCCCCAGCATTTT	CASTASGQPQHF
TRBJ2-5	once	-	TRBV4-3	TGCGCCAGCAGCCAAGATAGAGGGGAGACCCAGTACTTC	CASSQDRGETQYF
TRBJ2-1	-	TRBD2	TRBV4-2	TGTGCCAGCAGCCAATGGGGCAGCGGGGGGGTTTATGAGCAGTTCTTC	CASSQWGSGGVYEQFF
TRBJ1-3	-	-	TRBV6-1	TGTGCCAGCAGTGATTTGGGGGCAGGGAGGTTAGGAAACACCATATATTTT	CASSDLGAGRLGNTIYF
TRBJ2-7	-	TRBD2	TRBV7-2	TGTGCCAGCAGCTCCCAGCGGGGGGGCCGGCACGAGCAGTACTTC	CASSSQRGGRHEQYF